These 10 T cell receptor beta chains were sequenced from one sample in a study of shared clonotypes between healthy human individuals. TCRdb keeps only in-frame clones here, not all; method: immunoSEQ multiplex PCR. The sample lists roughly 500,000 clones; 78% were seen once. The source material was PBMCs. These receptors were obtained from a woman between 40 and 55 years old in good health. Some clones in this sample may be carry-over from other donors' samples.

The rearrangement uses TRBV7-3 and TRBJ2-3, with a weak D call TRBD1 (6 bases). CDR3 length equals 15 residues. V was clipped by 5 bases and J by 2 bases, with 14 bases between them. Looked up from germline, CDR1 is SGHTA and CDR2 is FQGTGA. This CDR3 reads CASSARGSSTDTQYF. CDR3 in DNA: TGTGCCAGCAGCGCAAGGGGGTCATCCACAGATACGCAGTATTTT.

Comment on this clone: Other DNA sequences in this sample translate to the same CDR3. The rearrangement uses TRBV4-1 and TRBJ1-1; no clear D. CDR3 length: 13 residues. With 0 bases removed from V and 8 bases from J, the gap between germline ends came to 10 bases. Germline loops: CDR1 MGHRA, CDR2 YSYEKL. The CDR3 is CASSQDPGAEAFF. The CDR3 DNA reads as TGCGCCAGCAGCCAAGATCCAGGAGCAGAAGCTTTCTTT.

With respect to this clone: Within the sample, other DNA sequences also encode this same CDR3. The chain uses TRBV27 and TRBJ2-1; TRBD2 matches 12 bases. The CDR3 contains 15 residues. Trimming removed 2 bases from V and 4 bases from J; junction bases left unmatched: 0. CDR1 is MNHEY and CDR2 is SMNVEV in the germline V gene (reference sequence). The CDR3 coding sequence is TGTGCCAGCAGTTTACTAGCGGGAGGGTACAATGAGCAGTTCTTC. Translated: CASSLLAGGYNEQFF.

The chain has TRBV7-2 and TRBJ1-2; D ambiguous. CDR3 length: 16 amino acids. With 1 base removed from V and 0 bases from J, the gap between germline ends came to 12 bases. Germline assignment: CDR1 SGHTA and CDR2 FQGNSA. The CDR3 region is CASSLVESVANYGYTF. The CDR3 DNA reads as TGTGCCAGCAGCTTAGTGGAGAGTGTGGCTAACTATGGCTACACCTTC.

The chain couples TRBV15 to TRBJ2-4; D may be TRBD1 or TRBD2 (5 bases each). The CDR3 is made up of 16 amino acids. Trimming took 3 bases from V and 3 from J, leaving 15 bases between them. CDR1 LNHNV and CDR2 YYDKDF come from the germline V gene (reference sequence). In DNA form, the CDR3 reads TGTGCCACCAGCAGGGGGACGGATCCTTACAAAAACATTCAGTACTTC. It codes for CATSRGTDPYKNIQYF.

This clone turned up a few times. In DNA form, the CDR3 reads TGTGCCAGCAGCATATCCTACGAGCAGTACTTC. Protein sequence: CASSISYEQYF. The chain combines TRBV2 with TRBJ2-7; D ambiguous. The germline gives CDR1 SNHLY, CDR2 FYNNEI. CDR3 length: 11 residues. Trimming stripped 6 bases from V and 1 base from J, with 4 bases between.

This clone was recorded only once. This chain uses TRBV6-1 with TRBJ2-2; 10 positions match TRBD2. Germline CDR1 MNHNS, CDR2 SASEGT. The CDR3 is 15 residues long. Trimming removed 2 bases from V and 10 bases from J; junction bases left unmatched: 7. The CDR3 protein is CASSEMRLAGEELFF. The CDR3 nucleotides read TGTGCCAGCAGTGAAATGCGACTAGCGGGCGAGGAGCTGTTTTTT.

This clone was recorded many times. The chain couples TRBV9 to TRBJ2-5; 9 nucleotides line up with TRBD1. The J call may be faulty, since TRBJ2-7 better matches the DNA end. CDR3 length equals 15 residues. Germline V lookup: CDR1 SGDLS, CDR2 YYNGEE. The chain's CDR3 is CASSVEGTGSYEQYF. CDR3 sequence (DNA): TGTGCCAGCAGCGTAGAAGGGACAGGGTCCTACGAGCAGTACTTC.

At least ten counts were recorded for this clone. The chain uses TRBV9 and TRBJ1-2; 8 nucleotides match TRBD1. CDR1 is SGDLS, CDR2 YYNGEE, per germline. The CDR3 loop spans 16 amino acids. V shed 0 bases, J shed 6 bases, and the junction held 10 bases outside the gene matches. Here the CDR3 reads CASSVEGTGAWDGYTF. As DNA, the CDR3 is TGTGCCAGCAGCGTAGAGGGGACAGGCGCTTGGGATGGCTACACCTTC.

This chain joins TRBV27 and TRBJ2-1; 10 nucleotides align to TRBD1. J was trimmed by 2 bases and V by 6 bases; bases with no gene match: 4. The CDR3 extends over 15 amino acids. The V gene's germline CDR1 is MNHEY and CDR2 SMNVEV (reference sequence). The CDR3: CASRRDRGAYNEQFF. Here the CDR3 DNA reads TGTGCCAGCAGAAGGGACAGGGGAGCCTACAATGAGCAGTTCTTC.